This TCR beta chain was identified in a study of blood T cell repertoires in COVID-19. Study information: Material from acute and convalescent COVID-19 was sourced from the United States, Italy and Spain. From T cells, B-cell-depleted T cells, or PBMCs came the material, which was cDNA or gDNA.

As handled by the study authors: From reference gene primer amplification, estimates of nucleated cell counts were derived. Here immunoSEQ multiplex PCR was the method, and the copy in TCRdb shows in-frame clones only, minus some. That table is the source of V, J and clone size, and D and trimming were worked out from the DNA. The sample consists of some 180,000 clones, roughly 85% of them appearing once. Germline lookup yields CDR1 SGHTS and CDR2 YDEGEE. The CDR3 runs to 13 residues. V was cut by 3 bases and J by 4 bases, with 10 bases left in between. The chain is built from TRBV5-8 and TRBJ1-2, with unresolved D. Sequencing was carried out using peripheral blood. This TCR derives from an older woman with acute or convalescent COVID-19. CDR3 amino acids: CASSSGLSYGYTF. CDR3 bases: TGTGCCAGCAGCTCAGGACTGAGCTATGGCTACACCTTC.